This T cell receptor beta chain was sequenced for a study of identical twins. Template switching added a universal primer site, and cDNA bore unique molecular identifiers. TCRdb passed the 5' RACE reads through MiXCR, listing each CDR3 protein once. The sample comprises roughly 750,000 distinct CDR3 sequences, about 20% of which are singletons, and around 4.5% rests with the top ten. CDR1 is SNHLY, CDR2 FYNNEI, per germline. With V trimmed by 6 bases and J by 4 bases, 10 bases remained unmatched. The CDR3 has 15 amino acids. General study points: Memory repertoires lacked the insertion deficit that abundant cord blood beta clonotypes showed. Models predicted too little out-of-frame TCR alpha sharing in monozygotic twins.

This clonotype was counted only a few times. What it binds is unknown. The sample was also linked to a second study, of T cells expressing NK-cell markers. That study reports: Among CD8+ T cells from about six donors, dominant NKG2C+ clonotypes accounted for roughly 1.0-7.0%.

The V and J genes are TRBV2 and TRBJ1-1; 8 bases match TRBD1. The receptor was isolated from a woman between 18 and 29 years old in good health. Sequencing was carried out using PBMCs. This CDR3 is CASSGPGGWGTEAFF. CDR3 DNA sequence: TGTGCCAGCAGCGGACCAGGGGGCTGGGGCACTGAAGCTTTCTTT.